This TCR beta chain was identified during a study of blood T cell repertoires in COVID-19. The assay was immunoSEQ multiplex PCR, and TCRdb's table has in-frame clones only and misses some. This sample has roughly 60,000 clones, with around 86% found just once. The table lists this clone with a few counts. The V and J ends lost 9 bases and 9 bases, in that order; junction bases with no gene match: 12. Germline lookup yields CDR1 MNHEY and CDR2 SVGAGI. This CDR3 has 14 residues. The sample was peripheral blood. The chain couples TRBV6-5 to TRBJ2-1, with 9 bases identical to TRBD1. This clonotype was sampled from a man aged 35 to 55 with acute or convalescent COVID-19. The CDR3 region is CASLTGTGFREQFF. As DNA, the CDR3 is TGTGCCAGTTTAACCGGGACAGGGTTTCGTGAGCAGTTCTTC.